The 22 T cell receptor beta chains in this list originate from one sample, sequenced in a study of control samples from healthy donors and cancer patients. Using immunoSEQ multiplex PCR, the repertoire was profiled, and TCRdb retains in-frame clones only, with some absent. Among about 120,000 clones listed, around 89% were seen once. Material for sequencing was blood. These receptor sequences come from a man in his forties or fifties in good health.

This rearrangement joins TRBV5-8 to TRBJ1-5; D is perhaps TRBD1 (6 bases). This CDR3 has 14 amino acids. CDR1 is SGHTS, CDR2 YDEGEE, per germline. Trimming removed 1 base at V and 6 bases at J, with 11 bases between. The CDR3 nucleotides are TGTGCCAGCAGCTTGTGGCAGGGGACTCAGCCCCAGCATTTT. Translating gives CASSLWQGTQPQHF.

This chain uses TRBV15 with TRBJ1-5; weak D call: TRBD1 (5 bases). This CDR3 is built from 17 residues. In germline, CDR1 is LNHNV, CDR2 YYDKDF (reference sequence). Deletions cut 0 bases from V and 0 bases from J, with 12 bases between. CDR3: CATSRDGGYYSNQPQHF. CDR3 sequence (DNA): TGTGCCACCAGCAGAGATGGGGGATATTATAGCAATCAGCCCCAGCATTTT.

J is TRBJ1-1 and V is TRBV5-4; D is perhaps TRBD1 (5 bases). V lost 5 bases and J lost 1, with 12 bases in between. Germline V CDR1 and CDR2: SGHNT, YYREEE (reference sequence). CDR3 length: 14 residues. The CDR3, as DNA: TGTGCCAGCAGTTCGGGACTCCAGAACACTGAAGCTTTCTTT. Translating gives CASSSGLQNTEAFF.

V usage is TRBV4-2 and J usage is TRBJ1-4, with no clear D. V gave up 0 bases and J gave up 6 bases, with 5 bases separating them. The CDR3 loop spans 13 amino acids. Germline-derived CDR1 and CDR2 are LGHNA and YNFKEQ. As DNA, the CDR3 is TGTGCCAGCAGCCAAGATGGAGATGAAAAACTGTTTTTT. Its translation is CASSQDGDEKLFF.

The chain combines TRBV7-2 with TRBJ1-1, with 7 bases lining up with TRBD1. The germline gives CDR1 SGHTA, CDR2 FQGNSA. V shed 5 bases and J 0 bases; nucleotides not matched to a gene: 3. The CDR3 covers 14 residues. The CDR3 sequence: CASSTTGLNTEAFF. In DNA form, the CDR3 reads TGTGCCAGCAGCACGACAGGGCTGAACACTGAAGCTTTCTTT. Full variable domain (missing parts from reference TRBV7-2 and TRBJ1-1): GAGVSQSPSNKVTEKGKDVELRCDPISGHTALYWYRQSLGQGLEFLIYFQGNSAPDKSGLPSDRFSAERTGGSVSTLTIQRTQQEDSAVYLCASSTTGLNTEAFFGQGTRLTVV.

The chain uses TRBV6-2 or TRBV6-3 and TRBJ1-5; TRBD1 might be the D (6 bases). There are 16 residues in the CDR3. The V end lost 4 bases, the J end lost 0 bases, and 13 bases lay between the germline ends. The germline CDR1 and CDR2 sequences are MNHEY and SVGEGT. The CDR3 nucleotides read TGTGCCAGCAGTTTTGCGGGGGGGGCTAGCAATCAGCCCCAGCATTTT. Translating it yields CASSFAGGASNQPQHF.

V is TRBV7-9 and J is TRBJ1-1, with D perhaps matching TRBD1 (5 bases). Trimming took off 5 bases at V and 4 bases at J, with 11 bases between the two ends. Germline CDR1 reads SEHNR; CDR2 reads FQNEAQ (reference sequence). The CDR3 length is 13 residues. CDR3 DNA sequence: TGTGCCAGCAGCGGAGACAGCGGCACTGAAGCTTTCTTT. This sequence encodes CASSGDSGTEAFF.

The rearrangement links TRBV7-8 to TRBJ2-1, with 7 bases lining up with TRBD1. The CDR3 has 17 residues. The V gene end was trimmed by 2 bases and the J gene end by 9 bases; junction bases not matched to a gene: 16. Germline-derived CDR1 and CDR2 are SGHVS and FQNEAQ. The CDR3 DNA sequence: TGTGCCAGCAGCTTATTTTCGACAGGGCACGAGGAAGGTGAGCAGTTCTTC. Residues: CASSLFSTGHEEGEQFF.

The rearrangement joins TRBV6-1 to TRBJ1-2, with TRBD1 as a possible D gene (6 bases). CDR1 and CDR2 (germline): MNHNS, SASEGT. Trimming took off 0 bases at V and 6 bases at J, with 17 bases between the two ends. The CDR3 is made up of 16 amino acids. The CDR3 region is CASSEAMAGVGDGYTF. The CDR3 DNA follows: TGTGCCAGCAGTGAAGCAATGGCAGGGGTAGGTGATGGCTACACCTTC.

CDR3 bases: TGTGCTAGTGGATGGGACGGAAATCAGCCCCAGCATTTT. This sequence encodes CASGWDGNQPQHF. This rearrangement joins TRBV12-5 to TRBJ1-5, with D possibly TRBD1 on 5 matching bases. Trimming took 6 bases from V and 4 from J, leaving 10 bases between them. CDR1 and CDR2 (germline): LGHNT, FRNRAP. The CDR3 has 13 residues.

There are a few counts of this clone. The chain employs TRBV6-5 and TRBJ2-1, with 7 bases lining up with TRBD1. With 6 bases clipped from V and 0 bases from J, the junction kept 5 bases outside the gene matches. CDR1 is MNHEY and CDR2 is SVGAGI in the germline V gene. CDR3 length: 15 residues. As DNA, the CDR3 is TGTGCCAGCAGGAAGGGACAGAGCTCCTACAATGAGCAGTTCTTC. As protein: CASRKGQSSYNEQFF.

The V call is TRBV2, the J call TRBJ2-3; D remains ambiguous. CDR3 length: 13 amino acids. Germline V CDR1 and CDR2: SNHLY, FYNNEI. V shed 6 bases and J shed 2 bases, with 9 bases lying between them. The CDR3 nucleotides read TGTGCCAGCAGGGGCAGATCCACAGATACGCAGTATTTT. Protein sequence: CASRGRSTDTQYF.

The J gene is TRBJ2-2, the V gene TRBV5-1; D uncertain. The CDR3 covers 11 residues. The germline CDR1 and CDR2 sequences are SGHRS and YFSETQ. Between the trimmed V and J ends, which lost 7 bases and 4 bases, there was a span of 5 bases. CDR3 protein: CASGVTGELFF. The CDR3 nucleotides are TGCGCCAGCGGTGTCACCGGGGAGCTGTTTTTT.

This chain connects TRBV2 to TRBJ1-2; D is possibly TRBD1 (6 bases). CDR3 size: 15 residues. Germline CDR1 is SNHLY and CDR2 is FYNNEI. V dropped 2 bases and J dropped 4 bases, with 14 bases sitting between them. The CDR3 DNA follows: TGTGCCAGCAGTGAACCGGACAGTCGTCCCTATGGCTACACCTTC. This translates into CASSEPDSRPYGYTF.

The chain carries TRBV25-1 and TRBJ1-3; 7 bases match TRBD1. V lost 5 bases, J lost 0 bases, and 4 bases stayed unmatched. The CDR3 has 15 residues. Germline CDR1 reads MGHDK; CDR2 reads SYGVNS. For the CDR3, the DNA is TGTGCCAGCAGTCCGGGACAGTCCTCTGGAAACACCATATATTTT. It encodes CASSPGQSSGNTIYF.

This sequence joins TRBV27 and TRBJ2-5; no clear D gene. The CDR3 covers 14 residues. Germline values: CDR1 MNHEY, CDR2 SMNVEV (reference sequence). The V end lost 5 bases, the J end lost 8 bases, and 18 bases lay between the germline ends. The CDR3 coding sequence is TGTGCCAGCAGTACCCGGGCCCGGCTTCAAACCCAGTACTTC. It is translated as CASSTRARLQTQYF.

This clone showed up just a few times. The chain employs TRBV4-1 and TRBJ2-5; TRBD2 matches at 11 bases. The CDR3 loop spans 16 amino acids. Germline CDR1 and CDR2: MGHRA and YSYEKL. Losses at the gene ends were 0 bases for V and 7 bases for J; bases not matched to a gene: 7. CDR3 nucleotide sequence: TGCGCCAGCAGCCAAGATCTAGCGGGGGGTCTCGGGACCCAGTACTTC. It translates to CASSQDLAGGLGTQYF.

CDR3 sequence (DNA): TGTGCCAGTAGTCACCAGGGGGCGGGGGAGCAGTACTTC. Translation gives CASSHQGAGEQYF. The chain recombines TRBV19 with TRBJ2-7, with TRBD1 identical over 8 bases. The CDR3 extends over 13 amino acids. J was trimmed by 7 bases and V by 5 bases; bases with no gene match: 7. Germline CDR1 reads LNHDA; CDR2 reads SQIVND (reference sequence). Full variable domain (outside the CDR3, taken from reference TRBV19 and TRBJ2-7): DGGITQSPKYLFRKEGQNVTLSCEQNLNHDAMYWYRQDPGQGLRLIYYSQIVNDFQKGDIAEGYSVSREKKESFPLTVTSAQKNPTAFYLCASSHQGAGEQYFGPGTRLTVT.

The chain couples TRBV15 to TRBJ1-6; the D gene is possibly TRBD1 (5 bases). Germline CDR1 LNHNV, CDR2 YYDKDF (reference sequence). The CDR3 sequence is 15 residues long. V was shortened by 0 bases and J by 9 bases, with 12 bases between the two germline ends. The CDR3 is CATSRDRLGTSPLHF. The CDR3, as DNA: TGTGCCACCAGCAGAGATCGGTTGGGGACTTCACCCCTCCACTTT.

The CDR3 sequence is CSASNGGDGEKLFF. The CDR3 DNA is TGCAGTGCTAGTAATGGGGGCGATGGTGAAAAACTGTTTTTT. The chain recombines TRBV20-1 with TRBJ1-4; a weak D match, TRBD1 (6 bases). V shed 3 bases and J shed 7 bases, with 15 bases lying between them. The germline V gene encodes CDR1 DFQATT and CDR2 SNEGSKA (reference sequence). This CDR3 region has 14 residues.

V and J are TRBV29-1 and TRBJ1-1; tentative D call: TRBD1 (5 bases). Trimming took off 4 bases at V and 8 bases at J, with 11 bases between the two ends. The CDR3 is 11 amino acids. CDR1 is SQVTM and CDR2 is ANQGSEA in the germline V gene. In DNA form, the CDR3 reads TGCAGCGTTGTTTCAGGGACCGAAGCTTTCTTT. Protein product: CSVVSGTEAFF.

J is TRBJ2-7 and V is TRBV7-9; D is perhaps TRBD1 (5 bases). The CDR3 loop spans 14 amino acids. V lost 0 bases and J 3 bases, leaving 9 bases between the germline ends. Germline lookup yields CDR1 SEHNR and CDR2 FQNEAQ (reference sequence). CDR3 sequence: CASSLAGVIYEQYF. CDR3 DNA: TGTGCCAGCAGCTTAGCAGGGGTTATCTACGAGCAGTACTTC.